One sample yielded the 27 T cell receptor beta chains listed below, sequenced in a study of shared clonotypes between healthy human individuals. Sequencing was performed with immunoSEQ multiplex PCR; in TCRdb, only in-frame clones are kept and a portion is missing. The sample carries fewer than 2.5 million clones, 93% recorded once. The material sequenced was naive CD4+ T cells from PBMCs. Regarding subset: CD45RA+ positively selected. These receptors were obtained from a man aged 18 to 30 in good health. Some clones in this sample may be carry-over from other donors' samples.

This chain joins TRBV7-2 and TRBJ2-7; D is undetermined. The ends were cut back, 2 bases at V and 2 bases at J, with 13 bases in the middle. CDR1 and CDR2 (germline): SGHTA, FQGNSA. CDR3 size: 15 residues. The CDR3 bases are TGTGCCAGCAGCTTAATGGAGAACCCCGCCTACGAGCAGTACTTC. Protein product: CASSLMENPAYEQYF.

J is TRBJ2-5 and V is TRBV7-2; the D is unclear. CDR1 and CDR2 from the germline V gene are SGHTA and FQGNSA. V was shortened by 2 bases and J by 3 bases, with 10 bases between the two germline ends. CDR3 length equals 14 residues. The CDR3 nucleotides read TGTGCCAGCAGCTTATTGACAAGCGAAGAGACCCAGTACTTC. Translating gives CASSLLTSEETQYF.

CDR3 bases: TGTGCCAGCAGCTCCGAACCAGTGGATACTGAGCAGTTCTTC. Protein: CASSSEPVDTEQFF. The chain combines TRBV6-6 with TRBJ2-1, with D hard to call. Germline loops: CDR1 MNHNY, CDR2 SVGAGI (reference sequence). Trimming removed 6 bases at V and 9 bases at J, with 18 bases between. This CDR3 has 14 residues.

The J gene is TRBJ2-3, the V gene TRBV5-6; the D is unclear. The CDR3 runs 14 residues. Germline assignment: CDR1 SGHDT and CDR2 YYEEEE. Trimming pared 4 bases from V and 2 bases from J, leaving 11 bases between. The DNA for the CDR3 is TGTGCCAGCAGCCCTCTTAGGGTCACAGATACGCAGTATTTT. It translates to CASSPLRVTDTQYF.

Of note for this clone: Other DNA variants within this sample encode the same CDR3. The chain is built from TRBV5-1 and TRBJ1-1, with TRBD1 as a possible D gene (6 bases). The CDR3 has 15 residues. Germline CDR1 is SGHRS and CDR2 is YFSETQ. Trimming pared 0 bases from V and 1 base from J, leaving 10 bases between. CDR3 in DNA: TGCGCCAGCAGCTTGGTAGGGGGTGGGAACACTGAAGCTTTCTTT. This sequence encodes CASSLVGGGNTEAFF.

This chain connects TRBV4-3 to TRBJ1-5; D unresolved. Germline V gene lookup returns CDR1 LGHNA and CDR2 YSLEER. Trimming took 3 bases from V and 3 from J, leaving 12 bases between them. CDR3 size: 15 residues. The CDR3 is CASSHRQGDNQPQHF. The CDR3 nucleotides are TGCGCCAGCAGCCATCGACAAGGCGACAATCAGCCCCAGCATTTT.

V usage is TRBV30 and J usage is TRBJ1-3; tentatively, D is TRBD1 (5 bases). V dropped 1 base and J dropped 0 bases, with 16 bases sitting between them. The germline CDR1 and CDR2 sequences are GTSNPN and SVGIG (reference sequence). CDR3 length equals 17 residues. The DNA for the CDR3 is TGTGCCTGGAGTGCACCGGGACTGAGGGGCTCTGGAAACACCATATATTTT. This gives the protein CAWSAPGLRGSGNTIYF.

The chain is built from TRBV5-1 and TRBJ2-5; D is perhaps TRBD2 (6 bases). This CDR3 has 13 residues. Germline V gives CDR1 SGHRS, CDR2 YFSETQ. V was cut by 4 bases and J by 4 bases, with 11 bases left in between. For the CDR3, the DNA is TGCGCCAGCAGCACCTCGGGACTAGAGACCCAGTACTTC. Its translation is CASSTSGLETQYF.

The chain couples TRBV5-6 to TRBJ2-7; the D gene could be TRBD1 or TRBD2 (5 bases each). V was pared by 5 bases and J by 2 bases, with 23 bases between. Germline V gene sequence: CDR1 SGHDT, CDR2 YYEEEE. CDR3 length: 17 amino acids. The CDR3 nucleotides are TGTGCCAGCAGTTATTCTCCGGGGCTCAGGTACACCTACGAGCAGTACTTC. It encodes CASSYSPGLRYTYEQYF.

This chain joins TRBV5-1 and TRBJ2-3; 13 bases map to TRBD2. V was pared by 3 bases and J by 4 bases, with 2 bases of the junction left unmatched. This CDR3 region has 15 residues. CDR1 SGHRS and CDR2 YFSETQ come from the germline V gene. CDR3: CASSSGTSGADTQYF. Written as DNA, the CDR3 is TGCGCCAGCAGCTCCGGGACTAGCGGGGCAGATACGCAGTATTTT.

The rearrangement joins TRBV9 to TRBJ1-2; weak D call: TRBD1 (6 bases). V was cut by 4 bases and J by 0 bases, with 13 bases left in between. The CDR3 extends over 15 amino acids. The germline V gene encodes CDR1 SGDLS and CDR2 YYNGEE. The CDR3 region is CASSPREGANYGYTF. The CDR3 coding sequence is TGTGCCAGCAGCCCCCGGGAGGGGGCTAACTATGGCTACACCTTC.

The chain employs TRBV5-4 and TRBJ2-7; 7 bases agree with TRBD2. Germline CDR1 SGHNT, CDR2 YYREEE (reference sequence). The CDR3 contains 17 residues. The trim removed 0 bases at V and 4 bases at J, leaving 13 bases unmatched. CDR3 coding DNA: TGTGCCAGCAGCTTGGCCGGGAAGGCGGGAGTGGGGTACGAGCAGTACTTC. It specifies CASSLAGKAGVGYEQYF.

The chain uses TRBV5-1 and TRBJ1-1; 9 positions agree with TRBD1. With 4 bases clipped from V and 1 base from J, the junction kept 8 bases outside the gene matches. This CDR3 contains 16 residues. CDR1 SGHRS and CDR2 YFSETQ come from the germline V gene. CDR3 sequence reads: CASSVLQGAANTEAFF. As DNA, the CDR3 is TGCGCCAGCAGCGTTTTACAGGGGGCTGCGAACACTGAAGCTTTCTTT.

The J gene is TRBJ2-3, the V gene TRBV6-5; 7 nucleotides align to TRBD1. V gave up 1 base and J gave up 5 bases; unmatched junction bases: 6. CDR3 length: 15 residues. Germline values: CDR1 MNHEY, CDR2 SVGAGI. This chain's CDR3 is CASSYLAGGRDTQYF. The DNA of the CDR3 is TGTGCCAGCAGTTACTTGGCAGGGGGTCGAGATACGCAGTATTTT.

The chain employs TRBV13 and TRBJ1-1, with D possibly matching TRBD1 (5 bases). This CDR3 has 12 residues. Between the trimmed V and J ends, which lost 2 bases and 10 bases, there was a span of 11 bases. CDR1 and CDR2 (germline): PRHDT, FYEKMQ (reference sequence). CDR3 nucleotides: TGTGCCAGCAGCTTAAGCAGGGTGCTAGCTTTCTTT. This translates into CASSLSRVLAFF.

V gene TRBV18 combines with J gene TRBJ2-1, with 7 nucleotides matching TRBD2. The CDR3 length is 16 residues. V was clipped by 2 bases and J by 8 bases; unmatched bases: 12. CDR1 and CDR2 (germline): KGHSH, LQKENI. Written as DNA, the CDR3 is TGTGCCAGCTCACCAATGGCTAGCGGAGGCAGGGATGAGCAGTTCTTC. Its protein is CASSPMASGGRDEQFF. The full variable domain, its missing parts supplied by reference TRBV18 and TRBJ2-1, is NAGVMQNPRHLVRRRGQEARLRCSPMKGHSHVYWYRQLPEEGLKFMVYLQKENIIDESGMPKERFSAEFPKEGPSILRIQQVVRGDSAAYFCASSPMASGGRDEQFFGPGTRLTVL.

This chain connects TRBV9 to TRBJ2-6, with D unresolved. This CDR3 spans 13 amino acids. The V gene's germline CDR1 is SGDLS and CDR2 YYNGEE. V shed 8 bases and J shed 2 bases, with 8 bases lying between them. This chain's CDR3 is CARGGPGANVLTF. CDR3 nucleotides: TGTGCCAGGGGTGGACCTGGGGCCAACGTCCTGACTTTC. Full variable domain (rest looked up from reference TRBV9 and TRBJ2-6): DSGVTQTPKHLITATGQRVTLRCSPRSGDLSVYWYQQSLDQGLQFLIQYYNGEERAKGNILERFSAQQFPDLHSELNLSSLELGDSALYFCARGGPGANVLTFGAGSRLTVL.

This rearrangement joins TRBV30 to TRBJ2-7; 7 nucleotides line up with TRBD1. Germline V gene sequence: CDR1 GTSNPN, CDR2 SVGIG (reference sequence). This CDR3 is 11 amino acids long. Unmatched junction bases numbered 3, after V lost 5 bases and J lost 5 bases. The CDR3 protein is CAWLDRDEQYF. DNA of the CDR3: TGTGCCTGGCTTGACAGGGACGAGCAGTACTTC.

In this sample, this clone turned up once. The same CDR3 can be traced to other DNA sequences in this sample. V and J are TRBV9 and TRBJ1-1; D remains ambiguous. The V end was cut by 0 bases, the J end by 2 bases, with 5 bases between. This CDR3 comprises 13 residues. The V gene's germline CDR1 is SGDLS and CDR2 YYNGEE. CDR3 amino acids: CASSVDRNTEAFF. DNA of the CDR3: TGTGCCAGCAGCGTAGACAGAAACACTGAAGCTTTCTTT. The full variable domain, completed using reference TRBV9 and TRBJ1-1, is DSGVTQTPKHLITATGQRVTLRCSPRSGDLSVYWYQQSLDQGLQFLIQYYNGEERAKGNILERFSAQQFPDLHSELNLSSLELGDSALYFCASSVDRNTEAFFGQGTRLTVV.

The chain uses TRBV28 and TRBJ1-4; no reliable D call. The ends were cut back, 2 bases at V and 0 bases at J, with 7 bases in the middle. The CDR3 loop spans 15 amino acids. Germline assignment: CDR1 MDHEN and CDR2 SYDVKM. CDR3 DNA sequence: TGTGCCAGCAGTTTACCGGATGCAACTAATGAAAAACTGTTTTTT. Its protein product is CASSLPDATNEKLFF.

The chain uses TRBV11-2 and TRBJ2-7; D remains ambiguous. The germline gives CDR1 SGHAT, CDR2 FQNNGV. The CDR3 runs 12 residues. Trimming took 4 bases from V and 4 from J, leaving 8 bases between them. CDR3 coding DNA: TGTGCCAGCAGCTCGACCACTTACGAGCAGTACTTC. This codes for CASSSTTYEQYF.

This clone was seen just once. The CDR3 coding sequence is TGTGCCAGCAGTTTAACTCCAGGGTCCCTGGGGGATACGCAGTATTTT. This encodes CASSLTPGSLGDTQYF. V gene TRBV27 combines with J gene TRBJ2-3; TRBD1 is a possible D gene (5 bases). Trimming took off 2 bases at V and 6 bases at J, with 18 bases between the two ends. Germline V gene data show CDR1 as MNHEY and CDR2 as SMNVEV (reference sequence). CDR3 size: 16 residues.

This chain links TRBV9 with TRBJ2-1, with D possibly being TRBD2 (5 bases). CDR1 is SGDLS and CDR2 is YYNGEE in the germline V gene. The V end was cut by 0 bases, the J end by 2 bases, with 9 bases between. The CDR3 length is 15 residues. This CDR3 is CASSVGSEAYNEQFF. The CDR3, as DNA: TGTGCCAGCAGCGTAGGTAGCGAGGCCTACAATGAGCAGTTCTTC.

The genes are TRBV7-2 and TRBJ2-7; tentatively, D is TRBD2 (5 bases). CDR3 length equals 13 residues. CDR1 is SGHTA, CDR2 FQGNSA, per germline. Trimming cost V 2 bases and J 7 bases, with 12 bases left between them. The CDR3 sequence: CASSLRVPGEQYF. Here the CDR3 DNA reads TGTGCCAGCAGCTTACGGGTTCCGGGGGAGCAGTACTTC.

CDR3 amino acids: CASSELGQGGGGYTF. The CDR3 DNA follows: TGTGCCAGCAGTGAACTGGGACAGGGAGGAGGTGGCTACACCTTC. The rearrangement joins TRBV2 to TRBJ1-2; 9 bases are shared with TRBD1. The CDR3 runs 15 residues. Trimming removed 2 bases from V and 7 bases from J; junction bases left unmatched: 8. The germline CDR1 and CDR2 sequences are SNHLY and FYNNEI. The full variable domain, its missing parts supplied by reference TRBV2 and TRBJ1-2, is EPEVTQTPSHQVTQMGQEVILRCVPISNHLYFYWYRQILGQKVEFLVSFYNNEISEKSEIFDDQFSVERPDGSNFTLKIRSTKLEDSAMYFCASSELGQGGGGYTFGSGTRLTVV.

The chain uses TRBV6-1 and TRBJ2-7; D gene unclear. Germline CDR1 is MNHNS and CDR2 is SASEGT. The V gene lost 6 bases and the J gene lost 0 bases, with 12 bases spanning the gap. The CDR3 has 14 residues. CDR3 in amino acids: CASRGRVISYEQYF. CDR3 nucleotides: TGTGCCAGCAGGGGCCGGGTAATCTCCTACGAGCAGTACTTC.

The genes are TRBV7-9 and TRBJ2-5, with 11 bases fitting TRBD1. V trimming: 5 bases; J trimming: 5 bases; junction bases outside the gene matches: 13. This CDR3 is 17 amino acids long. CDR1 and CDR2 (germline): SEHNR, FQNEAQ (reference sequence). CDR3 in DNA: TGTGCCAGCAGCCTAATAAATAGGACAGGGGGCGGCGAGACCCAGTACTTC. It yields the protein CASSLINRTGGGETQYF.